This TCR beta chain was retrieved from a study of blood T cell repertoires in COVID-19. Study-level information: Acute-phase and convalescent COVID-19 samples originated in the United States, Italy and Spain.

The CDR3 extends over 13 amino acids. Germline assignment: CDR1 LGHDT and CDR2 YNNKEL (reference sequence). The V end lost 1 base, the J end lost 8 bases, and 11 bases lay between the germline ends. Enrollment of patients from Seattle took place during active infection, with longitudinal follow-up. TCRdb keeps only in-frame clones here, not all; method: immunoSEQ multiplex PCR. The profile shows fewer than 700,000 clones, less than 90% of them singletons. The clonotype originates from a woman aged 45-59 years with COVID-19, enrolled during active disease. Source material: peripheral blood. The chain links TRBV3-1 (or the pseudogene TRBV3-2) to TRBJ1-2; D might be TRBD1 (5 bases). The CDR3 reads CASSQGNRGGYTF. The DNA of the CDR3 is TGTGCCAGCAGCCAAGGAAATAGGGGCGGCTACACCTTC.